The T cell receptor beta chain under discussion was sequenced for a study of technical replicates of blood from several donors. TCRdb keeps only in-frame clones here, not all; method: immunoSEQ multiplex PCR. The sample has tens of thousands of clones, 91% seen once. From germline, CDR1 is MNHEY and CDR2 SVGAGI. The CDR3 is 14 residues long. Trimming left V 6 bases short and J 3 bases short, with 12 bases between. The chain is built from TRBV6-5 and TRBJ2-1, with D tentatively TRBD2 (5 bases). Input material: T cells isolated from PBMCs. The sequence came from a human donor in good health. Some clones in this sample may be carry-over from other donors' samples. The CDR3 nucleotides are TGTGCCAGCAGGCGCCCGGGATTCTACAATGAGCAGTTCTTC. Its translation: CASRRPGFYNEQFF.